The rows below give T cell receptor beta chains drawn from one sample of a study of early stage breast cancer tumors. The protocol was immunoSEQ multiplex PCR, while the TCRdb copy is restricted to in-frame clones and leaves out a portion. This table has about 72,000 clones, around 85% appearing once. Sequences were obtained from blood. The source is a person in their sixties with breast cancer. CDR3s include the opening cysteine and the closing phenylalanine or tryptophan. A D gene is named only where the DNA matches it firmly. A row's size may be missing; if present it is once, few, many or a size class.

d_gene,v_gene,j_gene,abundance,len,CDR3aa,CDR3nt
NA,TRBV2,TRBJ1-2,once,14,CASSENGFQGGYTF,TGTGCCAGCAGTGAGAATGGTTTTCAAGGTGGCTACACCTTC
NA,TRBV29-1,TRBJ1-1,NA,14,CSVVGRLGNTEAFF,TGCAGCGTTGTGGGCAGGCTCGGGAACACTGAAGCTTTCTTT
NA,TRBV12-5,TRBJ1-1,few,11,CASGQGSEAFF,TGTGCTAGTGGTCAGGGAAGTGAAGCTTTCTTT
NA,TRBV28,TRBJ2-3,NA,11,CASSSPDTQYF,TGTGCCAGCAGTTCCCCGGATACGCAGTATTTT
NA,TRBV19,TRBJ1-5,few,16,CASRGQVGRGNQPQHF,TGTGCCAGTCGTGGGCAGGTCGGTCGGGGCAATCAGCCCCAGCATTTT
NA,TRBV7-2,TRBJ2-5,NA,12,CASSTDYEDQYF,TGTGCCAGCAGCACTGACTATGAGGACCAGTACTTC
NA,TRBV6-6,TRBJ2-5,NA,12,CASRGAGETQYF,TGTGCCAGCCGTGGTGCGGGAGAGACCCAGTACTTC
NA,TRBV5-1,TRBJ1-2,NA,14,CASSFGGENYGYTF,TGCGCCAGCAGCTTTGGGGGGGAGAACTATGGCTACACCTTC
NA,TRBV5-6,TRBJ2-3,NA,13,CASSLGSTDTQYF,TGTGCCAGCAGCTTGGGTAGCACAGATACGCAGTATTTT
TRBD2,TRBV28,TRBJ2-5,NA,15,CASSLTSEMAETQYF,TGTGCCAGCAGTTTGACTAGCGAGATGGCGGAGACCCAGTACTTC
NA,TRBV7-9,TRBJ2-7,NA,13,CASSLGGRYEQYF,TGTGCCAGCAGCTTAGGGGGACGTTACGAGCAGTACTTC
NA,TRBV4-2,TRBJ1-4,NA,18,CASSHGRLGPATNEKLFF,TGTGCCAGCAGCCACGGGAGGCTGGGTCCCGCAACTAATGAAAAACTGTTTTTT
NA,TRBV28,TRBJ1-2,NA,12,CASGRDAYGYTF,TGTGCCAGCGGTCGGGACGCCTATGGCTACACCTTC
TRBD1,TRBV2,TRBJ1-2,few,16,CASSEAIGQGDYGYTF,TGTGCCAGCAGTGAAGCGATCGGACAGGGCGACTATGGCTACACCTTC
NA,TRBV19,TRBJ1-2,NA,14,CASSTIQGYYGYTF,TGTGCCAGTAGTACCATACAGGGTTACTATGGCTACACCTTC
TRBD1,TRBV27,TRBJ1-6,NA,16,CASSWGQGAGNSPLHF,TGTGCCAGCAGTTGGGGACAGGGGGCTGGGAATTCACCCCTCCACTTT
TRBD2,TRBV7-2,TRBJ2-7,NA,14,CASSSSGNSYEQYF,TGTGCCAGCAGCTCCAGCGGGAATTCCTACGAGCAGTACTTC
TRBD2,TRBV10-3,TRBJ2-1,NA,13,CAIFSGSGGEQFF,TGTGCCATCTTTAGCGGGAGTGGTGGGGAGCAGTTCTTC
NA,TRBV28,TRBJ1-2,NA,15,CASTPPWGDNYGYTF,TGTGCCAGCACCCCTCCATGGGGGGACAACTATGGCTACACCTTC
NA,TRBV2,TRBJ2-7,NA,12,CASKVGGDEQYF,TGTGCCAGCAAGGTAGGCGGAGACGAGCAGTACTTC
NA,TRBV11-2,TRBJ2-3,NA,14,CASSRDPRTDTQYF,TGTGCCAGCAGCCGAGATCCCAGGACAGATACGCAGTATTTT
NA,TRBV18,TRBJ2-5,NA,13,CASSPPGEETQYF,TGTGCCAGCTCACCACCGGGGGAAGAGACCCAGTACTTC
TRBD1,TRBV19,TRBJ2-2,NA,17,CATTARGVPRGPGELFF,TGTGCCACTACGGCTAGGGGAGTTCCTAGGGGGCCCGGGGAGCTGTTTTTT
NA,TRBV6-5,TRBJ2-3,NA,14,CASKGEVKTDTQYF,TGTGCCAGCAAGGGGGAGGTCAAAACAGATACGCAGTATTTT
NA,TRBV6-5,TRBJ1-2,NA,11,CASSSPGGYTF,TGTGCCAGCAGTTCCCCAGGGGGCTACACCTTC
NA,TRBV4-3,TRBJ2-6,NA,17,CASSQDWSSSGANVLTF,TGCGCCAGCAGCCAAGACTGGTCGTCATCTGGGGCCAACGTCCTGACTTTC